These 9 T cell receptor beta chains originate from one sample sequenced in a study of cytomegalovirus exposure and HLA in healthy donors. The PCR was carried out with 60 Vbeta primers and 13 Jbeta primers. TCRdb keeps only in-frame clones here, not all; method: immunoSEQ multiplex PCR. The sample yields approximately 150,000 clones, about four fifths seen once. The material sequenced was PBMCs. The receptors come from a man between 45 and 60 years old in good health and CMV-seropositive.

V and J are TRBV11-3 and TRBJ2-3; tentatively, D is TRBD2 (7 bases). The CDR3 extends over 16 amino acids. Trimming took off 5 bases at V and 1 base at J, with 16 bases between the two ends. The V gene's germline CDR1 is SGHNT and CDR2 YENEEA. In DNA form, the CDR3 reads TGTGCCAGCAGCCCCGGGGGGCCAGGGGGCACAGATACGCAGTATTTT. Its translation is CASSPGGPGGTDTQYF.

The chain has TRBV30 and TRBJ1-2, with D unclear. The CDR3 consists of 12 residues. Trimming removed 5 bases from V and 8 bases from J, with 15 bases in between. Germline assignment: CDR1 GTSNPN and CDR2 SVGIG (reference sequence). CDR3 nucleotide sequence: TGTGCCTGGGAGCTGAATACTTGGGGCTACACCTTC. It specifies CAWELNTWGYTF. The entire variable domain, with the rest obtained from reference TRBV30 and TRBJ1-2, is as follows: SQTIHQWPATLVQPVGSPLSLECTVEGTSNPNLYWYRQAAGRGLQLLFYSVGIGQISSEVPQNLSASRPQDRQFILSSKKLLLSDSGFYLCAWELNTWGYTFGSGTRLTVV.

This chain joins TRBV29-1 and TRBJ2-7, with D possibly TRBD1 on 6 matching bases. The V end was cut by 6 bases, the J end by 3 bases, with 18 bases between. CDR1 is SQVTM, CDR2 ANQGSEA, per germline. The CDR3 runs to 14 residues. CDR3 in amino acids: CSVGVGARDYEQYF. CDR3 coding DNA: TGCAGCGTGGGGGTGGGGGCACGGGACTACGAGCAGTACTTC.

V usage is TRBV6-5 and J usage is TRBJ2-2, with 7 bases that match TRBD2. The length of the CDR3 is 14 residues. V dropped 11 bases and J dropped 7; count of bases not matched to a gene: 13. Germline assignment: CDR1 MNHEY and CDR2 SVGAGI. CDR3: CASQRDYTIGELFF. The CDR3 DNA follows: TGTGCCTCCCAACGGGACTACACGATCGGGGAGCTGTTTTTT.

The chain has TRBV4-1 and TRBJ1-3, with 9 bases aligning to TRBD1. The CDR3 length is 17 residues. CDR1 MGHRA and CDR2 YSYEKL come from the germline V gene. V was clipped by 5 bases and J by 1 base; unmatched bases: 9. CDR3 sequence: CASSSLGGTGSGNTIYF. The CDR3 DNA reads TGCGCCAGCAGCTCTCTGGGTGGGACAGGGTCTGGAAACACCATATATTTT.

The rearrangement uses TRBV6-5 and TRBJ1-4; 12 nucleotides align to TRBD1. The CDR3 runs to 15 residues. CDR1 is MNHEY, CDR2 SVGAGI, per germline. The J segment lost 8 bases and the V segment lost 1 base, leaving 2 bases of the junction unmatched. The CDR3 is CASSYWGTGGEKLFF. CDR3 DNA sequence: TGTGCCAGCAGTTACTGGGGGACAGGGGGCGAAAAACTGTTTTTT.

This chain joins TRBV4-1 and TRBJ2-3, with TRBD1 as a possible D gene (6 bases). Between the trimmed V and J ends, which lost 4 bases and 2 bases, there was a span of 16 bases. Germline CDR1 and CDR2: MGHRA and YSYEKL. This CDR3 has 16 residues. Here the CDR3 DNA reads TGCGCCAGCAGCCGAGGACCTGGGACAATCACAGATACGCAGTATTTT. This translates into CASSRGPGTITDTQYF.

About this clone itself: The sample has other DNA sequences that encode this CDR3 too. The chain is built from TRBV29-1 and TRBJ2-7, with TRBD2 identical over 11 bases. V gave up 5 bases and J gave up 4 bases; unmatched junction bases: 4. The CDR3 length is 13 residues. The V gene's germline CDR1 is SQVTM and CDR2 ANQGSEA. For the CDR3, the DNA is TGCAGCGTTCGGACTAGCGGGTTGTACGAGCAGTACTTC. Translated: CSVRTSGLYEQYF.

The chain joins TRBV4-2 to TRBJ1-2; possible D gene TRBD1, 5 bases. CDR1 LGHNA and CDR2 YNFKEQ come from the germline V gene. This CDR3 contains 15 residues. Trimming stripped 1 base from V and 4 bases from J, with 13 bases between. The CDR3 DNA reads as TGTGCCAGCAGCCAAGGTGTGGGGCTTGGCTATGGCTACACCTTC. As protein: CASSQGVGLGYGYTF.